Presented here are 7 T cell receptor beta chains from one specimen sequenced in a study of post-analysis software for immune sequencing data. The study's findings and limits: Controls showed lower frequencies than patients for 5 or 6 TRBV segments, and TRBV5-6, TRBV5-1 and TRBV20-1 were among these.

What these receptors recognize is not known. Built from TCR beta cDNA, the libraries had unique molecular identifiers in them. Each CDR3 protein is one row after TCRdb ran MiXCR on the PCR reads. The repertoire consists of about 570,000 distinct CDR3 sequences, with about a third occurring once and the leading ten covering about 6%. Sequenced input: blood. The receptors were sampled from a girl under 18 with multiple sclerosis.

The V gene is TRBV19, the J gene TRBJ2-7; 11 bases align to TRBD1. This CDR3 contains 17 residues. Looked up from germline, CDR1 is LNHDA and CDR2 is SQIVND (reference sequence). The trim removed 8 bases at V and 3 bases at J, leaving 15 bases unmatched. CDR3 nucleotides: TGTGCCAGTCTATGCAGGCCGCCGGGACAGGGGGACTACGAGCAGTACTTC. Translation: CASLCRPPGQGDYEQYF. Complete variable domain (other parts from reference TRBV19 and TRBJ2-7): DGGITQSPKYLFRKEGQNVTLSCEQNLNHDAMYWYRQDPGQGLRLIYYSQIVNDFQKGDIAEGYSVSREKKESFPLTVTSAQKNPTAFYLCASLCRPPGQGDYEQYFGPGTRLTVT.

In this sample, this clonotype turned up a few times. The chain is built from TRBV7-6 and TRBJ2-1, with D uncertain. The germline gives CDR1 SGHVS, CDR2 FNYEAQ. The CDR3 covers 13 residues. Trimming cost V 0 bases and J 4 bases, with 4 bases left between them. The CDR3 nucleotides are TGTGCCAGCAGCTTAGCAATTTACAATGAGCAGTTCTTC. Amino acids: CASSLAIYNEQFF.

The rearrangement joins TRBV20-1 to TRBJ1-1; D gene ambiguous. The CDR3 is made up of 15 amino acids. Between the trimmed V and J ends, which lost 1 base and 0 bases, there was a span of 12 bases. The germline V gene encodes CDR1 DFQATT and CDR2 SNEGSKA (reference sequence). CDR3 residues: CSARVVLEVNTEAFF. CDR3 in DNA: TGCAGTGCTAGAGTAGTATTAGAGGTGAACACTGAAGCTTTCTTT.

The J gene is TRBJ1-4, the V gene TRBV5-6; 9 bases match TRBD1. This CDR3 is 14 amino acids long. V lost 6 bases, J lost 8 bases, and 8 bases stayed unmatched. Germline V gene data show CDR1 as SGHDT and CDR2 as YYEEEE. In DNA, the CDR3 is TGTGCCAGCACCCTCCCGGGACAGGGCGAAAAACTGTTTTTT. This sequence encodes CASTLPGQGEKLFF.

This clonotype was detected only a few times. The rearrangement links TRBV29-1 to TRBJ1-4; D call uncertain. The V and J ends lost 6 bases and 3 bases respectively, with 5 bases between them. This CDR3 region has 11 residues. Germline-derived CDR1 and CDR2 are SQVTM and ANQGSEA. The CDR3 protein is CSVRANEKLFF. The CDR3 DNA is TGCAGCGTCCGCGCTAATGAAAAACTGTTTTTT.

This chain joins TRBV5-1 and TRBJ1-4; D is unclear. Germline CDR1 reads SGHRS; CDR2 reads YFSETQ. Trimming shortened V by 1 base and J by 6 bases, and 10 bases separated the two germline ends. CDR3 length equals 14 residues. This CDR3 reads CASSLLGSDEKLFF. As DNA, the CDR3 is TGCGCCAGCAGCTTGTTAGGGTCGGATGAAAAACTGTTTTTT.

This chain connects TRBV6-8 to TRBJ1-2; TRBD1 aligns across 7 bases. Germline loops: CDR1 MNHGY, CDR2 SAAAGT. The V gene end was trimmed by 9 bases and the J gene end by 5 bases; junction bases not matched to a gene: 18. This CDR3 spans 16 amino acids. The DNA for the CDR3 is TGTGCCAGTTCGAAACAGGGGAGAAGGTGGTGGTATGGCTACACCTTC. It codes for CASSKQGRRWWYGYTF.